A few counts support the clone carrying this T cell receptor beta chain. CDR3 length equals 15 residues. Germline CDR1 reads SGHTA; CDR2 reads FQGNSA. V lost 2 bases and J 5 bases, leaving 12 bases between the germline ends. This specimen comes from a study of T-cell reconstitution after alpha-beta-depleted transplantation in children. TCRbeta library construction was performed incorporating unique molecular identifiers. TCRdb redid the calling of the PCR reads with MiXCR, one entry per CDR3 protein. The sample has about 510,000 distinct CDR3 sequences, more than 9.5% seen once. The sequence was obtained from a female patient aged 2-10 years who had a stem cell transplant for aplastic anemia, so the T cells may come from the graft donor. The material was PBMCs, mostly from graft donor cells, obtained 180 days after TCRalphabeta/CD19-depleted stem cell transplant. This sequence joins TRBV7-2 and TRBJ1-4; D is perhaps TRBD1 (6 bases). The CDR3 loop reads CASSLSGTLNEKLFF. CDR3 nucleotide sequence: TGTGCCAGCAGCTTATCCGGGACACTCAATGAAAAACTGTTTTTT.